This T cell receptor beta chain derives from a study of beta chain features in type 1 diabetes. All of the isolated RNA was reverse transcribed, so expressed TCRB transcripts were sequenced. TCRdb keeps only in-frame clones here, not all; method: immunoSEQ multiplex PCR. The data contain 120,000 to 150,000 clones, under 11% of them seen just once; the ten biggest clones take up roughly 1.3%. Overall study findings and caveats: Reduced insertions and increased deletions marked VDJ junctions in type 1 diabetes patients.

As for this clone: Its matching antigen is unknown.

The germline V gene encodes CDR1 SGHRS and CDR2 YFSETQ. The CDR3 is 15 residues long. Trimming shortened V by 4 bases and J by 1 base, and 14 bases separated the two germline ends. Sequencing was performed on naive CD4+ T cells from blood. The chain joins TRBV5-1 to TRBJ2-5; D possibly corresponds to TRBD2 (6 bases). This sequence was found in a man between 18 and 35 years old in good health. CDR3 amino acids: CASSPRLGRQETQYF. In DNA form, the CDR3 reads TGCGCCAGCAGCCCGAGACTAGGCCGCCAAGAGACCCAGTACTTC.